This TCR beta chain was identified during a study of patients and donors after allogeneic stem cell transplantation. MiXCR, applied by TCRdb to the RT-PCR reads, yields one record per CDR3 protein. Altogether hundreds of thousands of distinct CDR3 sequences are present, roughly 16% being singletons, with the ten largest covering 7% to 7.5%. Germline assignment: CDR1 SGHDN and CDR2 FVKESK. V shed 1 base and J 1 base; nucleotides not matched to a gene: 6. The CDR3 is 16 amino acids. The sequence was obtained from a human donor who was either an allogeneic HSCT recipient or a stem cell or donor lymphocyte infusion donor (not recorded which). It is not recorded whose cells these are; they may come from a transplant donor. The sequenced material came from blood, either unsorted or a sorted T cell fraction (not recorded which). J is TRBJ2-7 and V is TRBV14; TRBD2 aligns across 8 bases. The CDR3 loop is CASSQVGGAASYEQYF. DNA of the CDR3: TGTGCCAGCAGCCAAGTCGGGGGGGCAGCTTCCTACGAGCAGTACTTC.